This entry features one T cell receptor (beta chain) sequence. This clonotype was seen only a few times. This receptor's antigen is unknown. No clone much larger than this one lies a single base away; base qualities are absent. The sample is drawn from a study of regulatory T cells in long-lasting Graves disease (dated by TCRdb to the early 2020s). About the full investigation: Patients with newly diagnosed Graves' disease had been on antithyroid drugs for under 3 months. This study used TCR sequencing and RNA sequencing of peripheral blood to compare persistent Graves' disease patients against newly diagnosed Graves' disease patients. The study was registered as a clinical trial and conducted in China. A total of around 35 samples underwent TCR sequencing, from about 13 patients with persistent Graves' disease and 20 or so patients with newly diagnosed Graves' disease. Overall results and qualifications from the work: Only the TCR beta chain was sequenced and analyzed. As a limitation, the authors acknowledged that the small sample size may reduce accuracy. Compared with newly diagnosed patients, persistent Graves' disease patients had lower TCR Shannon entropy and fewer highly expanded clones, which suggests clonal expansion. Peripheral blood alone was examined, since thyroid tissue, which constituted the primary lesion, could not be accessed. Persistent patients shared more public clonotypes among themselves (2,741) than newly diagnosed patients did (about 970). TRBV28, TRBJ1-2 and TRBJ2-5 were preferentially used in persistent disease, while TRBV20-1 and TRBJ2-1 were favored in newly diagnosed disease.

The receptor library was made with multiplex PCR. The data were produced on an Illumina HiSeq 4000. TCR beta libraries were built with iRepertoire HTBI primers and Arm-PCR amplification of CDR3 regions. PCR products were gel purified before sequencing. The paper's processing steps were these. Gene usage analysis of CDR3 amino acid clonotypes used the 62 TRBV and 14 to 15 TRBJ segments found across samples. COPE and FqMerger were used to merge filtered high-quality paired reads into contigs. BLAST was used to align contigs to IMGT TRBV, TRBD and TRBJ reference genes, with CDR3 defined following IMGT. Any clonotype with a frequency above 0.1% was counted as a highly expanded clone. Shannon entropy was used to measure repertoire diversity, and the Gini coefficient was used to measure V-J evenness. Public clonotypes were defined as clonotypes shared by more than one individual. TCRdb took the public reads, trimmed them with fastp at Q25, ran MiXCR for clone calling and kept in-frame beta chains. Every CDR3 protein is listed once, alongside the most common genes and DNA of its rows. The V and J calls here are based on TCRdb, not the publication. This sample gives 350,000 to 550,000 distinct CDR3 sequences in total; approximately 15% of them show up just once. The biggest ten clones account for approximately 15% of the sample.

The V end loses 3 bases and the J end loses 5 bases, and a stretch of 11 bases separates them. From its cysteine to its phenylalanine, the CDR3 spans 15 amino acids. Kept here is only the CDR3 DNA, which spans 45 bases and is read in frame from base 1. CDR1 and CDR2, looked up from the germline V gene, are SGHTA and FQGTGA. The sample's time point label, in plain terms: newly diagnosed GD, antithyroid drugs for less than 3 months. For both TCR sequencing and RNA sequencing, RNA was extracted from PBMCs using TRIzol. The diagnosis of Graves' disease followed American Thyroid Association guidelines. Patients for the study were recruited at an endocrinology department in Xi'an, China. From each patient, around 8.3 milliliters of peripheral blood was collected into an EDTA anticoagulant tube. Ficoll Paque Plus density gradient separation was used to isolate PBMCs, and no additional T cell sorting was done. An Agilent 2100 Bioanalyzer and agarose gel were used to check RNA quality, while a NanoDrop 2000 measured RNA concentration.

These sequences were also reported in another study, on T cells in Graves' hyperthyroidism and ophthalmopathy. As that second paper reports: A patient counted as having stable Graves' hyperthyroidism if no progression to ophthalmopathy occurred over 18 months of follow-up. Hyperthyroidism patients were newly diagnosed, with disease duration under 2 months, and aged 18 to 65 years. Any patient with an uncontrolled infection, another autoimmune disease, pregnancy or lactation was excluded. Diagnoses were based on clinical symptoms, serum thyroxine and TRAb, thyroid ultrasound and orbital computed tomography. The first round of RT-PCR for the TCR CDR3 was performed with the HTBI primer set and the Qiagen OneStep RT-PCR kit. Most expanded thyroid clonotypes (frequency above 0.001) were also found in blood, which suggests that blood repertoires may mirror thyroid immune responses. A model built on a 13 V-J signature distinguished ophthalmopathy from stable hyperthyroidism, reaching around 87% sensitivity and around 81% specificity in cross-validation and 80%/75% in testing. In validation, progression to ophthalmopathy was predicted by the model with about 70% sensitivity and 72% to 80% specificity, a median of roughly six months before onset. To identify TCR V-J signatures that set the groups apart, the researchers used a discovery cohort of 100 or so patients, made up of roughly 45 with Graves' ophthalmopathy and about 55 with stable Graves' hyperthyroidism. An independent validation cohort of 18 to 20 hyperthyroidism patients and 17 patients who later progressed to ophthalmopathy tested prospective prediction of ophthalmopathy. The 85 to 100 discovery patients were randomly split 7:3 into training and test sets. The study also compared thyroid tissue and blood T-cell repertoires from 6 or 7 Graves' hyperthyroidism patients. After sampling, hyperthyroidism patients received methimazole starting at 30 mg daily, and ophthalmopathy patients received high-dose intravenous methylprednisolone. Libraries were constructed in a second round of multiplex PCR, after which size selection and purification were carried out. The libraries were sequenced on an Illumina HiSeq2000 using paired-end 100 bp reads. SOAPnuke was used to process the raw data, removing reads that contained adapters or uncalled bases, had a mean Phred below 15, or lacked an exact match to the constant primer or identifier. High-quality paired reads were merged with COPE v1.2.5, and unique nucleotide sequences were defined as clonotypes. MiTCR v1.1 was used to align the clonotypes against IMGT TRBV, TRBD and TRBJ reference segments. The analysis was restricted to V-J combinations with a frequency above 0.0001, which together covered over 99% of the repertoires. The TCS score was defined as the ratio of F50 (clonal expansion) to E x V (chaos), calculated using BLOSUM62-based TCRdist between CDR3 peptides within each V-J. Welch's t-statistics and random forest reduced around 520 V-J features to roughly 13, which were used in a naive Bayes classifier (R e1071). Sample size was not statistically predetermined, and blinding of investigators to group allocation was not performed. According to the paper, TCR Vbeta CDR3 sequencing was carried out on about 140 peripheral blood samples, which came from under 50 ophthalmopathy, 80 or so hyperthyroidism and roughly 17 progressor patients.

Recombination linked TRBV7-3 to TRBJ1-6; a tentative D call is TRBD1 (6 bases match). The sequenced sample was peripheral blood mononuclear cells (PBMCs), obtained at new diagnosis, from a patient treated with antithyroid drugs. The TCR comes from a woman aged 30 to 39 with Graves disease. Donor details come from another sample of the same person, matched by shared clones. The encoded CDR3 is CASSLGAVNNSPLHF. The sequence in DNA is TGTGCCAGCAGCTTGGGGGCGGTGAATAATTCACCCCTCCACTTT.